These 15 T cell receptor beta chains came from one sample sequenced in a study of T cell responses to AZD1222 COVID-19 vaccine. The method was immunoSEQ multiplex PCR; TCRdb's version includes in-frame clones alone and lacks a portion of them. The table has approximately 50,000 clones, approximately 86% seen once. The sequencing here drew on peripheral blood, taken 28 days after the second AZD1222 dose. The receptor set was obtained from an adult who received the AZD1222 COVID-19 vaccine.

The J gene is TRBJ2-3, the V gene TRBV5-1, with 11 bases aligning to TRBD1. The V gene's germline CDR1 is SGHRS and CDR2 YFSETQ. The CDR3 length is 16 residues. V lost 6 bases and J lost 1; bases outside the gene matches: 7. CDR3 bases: TGCGCCAGCACCTACCTGGGACAGGGGGGCACAGATACGCAGTATTTT. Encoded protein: CASTYLGQGGTDTQYF. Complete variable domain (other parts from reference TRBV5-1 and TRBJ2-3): KAGVTQTPRYLIKTRGQQVTLSCSPISGHRSVSWYQQTPGQGLQFLFEYFSETQRNKGNFPGRFSGRQFSNSRSEMNVSTLELGDSALYLCASTYLGQGGTDTQYFGPGTRLTVL.

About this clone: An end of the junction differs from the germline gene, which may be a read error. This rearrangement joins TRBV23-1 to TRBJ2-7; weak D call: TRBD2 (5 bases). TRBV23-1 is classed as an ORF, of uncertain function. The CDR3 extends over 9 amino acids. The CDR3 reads CASSQSGEF. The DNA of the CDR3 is TGCGCCAGCAGTCAATCCGGGGAATTC.

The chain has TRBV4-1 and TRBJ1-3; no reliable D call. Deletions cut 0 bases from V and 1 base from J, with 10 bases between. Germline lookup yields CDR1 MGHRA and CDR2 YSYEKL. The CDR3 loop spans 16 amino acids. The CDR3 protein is CASSQDALGSGNTIYF. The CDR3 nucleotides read TGCGCCAGCAGCCAAGATGCCCTTGGGTCTGGAAACACCATATATTTT.

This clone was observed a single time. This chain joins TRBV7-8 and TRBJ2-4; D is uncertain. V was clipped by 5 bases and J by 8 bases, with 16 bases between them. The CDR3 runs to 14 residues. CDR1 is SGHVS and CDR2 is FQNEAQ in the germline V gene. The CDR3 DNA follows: TGTGCCAGCAGCCACCGTTTGGAAAAGGACATTCAGTACTTC. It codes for CASSHRLEKDIQYF. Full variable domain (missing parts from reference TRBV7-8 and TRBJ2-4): GAGVSQSPRYKVAKRGQDVALRCDPISGHVSLFWYQQALGQGPEFLTYFQNEAQLDKSGLPSDRFFAERPEGSVSTLKIQRTQQEDSAVYLCASSHRLEKDIQYFGAGTRLSVL.

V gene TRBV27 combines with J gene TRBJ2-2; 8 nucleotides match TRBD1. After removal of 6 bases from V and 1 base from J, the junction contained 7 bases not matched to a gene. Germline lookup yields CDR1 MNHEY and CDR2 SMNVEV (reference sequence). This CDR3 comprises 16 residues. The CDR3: CASRLPGTGNTGELFF. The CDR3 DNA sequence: TGTGCCAGCAGACTCCCAGGGACAGGGAACACCGGGGAGCTGTTTTTT.

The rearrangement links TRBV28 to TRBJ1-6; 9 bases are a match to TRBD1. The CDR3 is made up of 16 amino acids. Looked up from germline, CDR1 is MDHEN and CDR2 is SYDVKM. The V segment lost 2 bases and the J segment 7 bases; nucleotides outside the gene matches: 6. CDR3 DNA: TGTGCCAGCAGTTTAACCACAGGGGGCCTGAATTCACCCCTCCACTTT. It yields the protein CASSLTTGGLNSPLHF.

The CDR3 coding sequence is TGTGCCAGCAGCTGGCGGGGGGTATACTCCTACGAGCAGTACTTC. Translated: CASSWRGVYSYEQYF. The J gene is TRBJ2-7, the V gene TRBV7-8; TRBD2 aligns across 8 bases. This CDR3 has 15 amino acids. CDR1 and CDR2 (germline): SGHVS, FQNEAQ. V lost 4 bases to trimming and J lost 0 bases; unmatched junction nucleotides: 5.

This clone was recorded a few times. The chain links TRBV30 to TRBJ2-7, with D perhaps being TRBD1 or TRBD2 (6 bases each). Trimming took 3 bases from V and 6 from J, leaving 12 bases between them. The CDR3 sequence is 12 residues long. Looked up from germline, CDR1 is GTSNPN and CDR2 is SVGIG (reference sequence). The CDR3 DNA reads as TGTGCCTGGAGGCTCGGGGGCGGCGAGCAGTACTTC. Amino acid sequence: CAWRLGGGEQYF.

CDR3 DNA sequence: TGTGCCAGCAGTTACGAGGGCGGGAGAAGAGAGACCCAGTACTTC. This translates into CASSYEGGRRETQYF. The V gene is TRBV6-6, the J gene TRBJ2-5; 7 nucleotides agree with TRBD2. The CDR3 length is 15 residues. Germline CDR1 reads MNHNY; CDR2 reads SVGAGI (reference sequence). With 2 bases clipped from V and 4 bases from J, the junction kept 7 bases outside the gene matches.

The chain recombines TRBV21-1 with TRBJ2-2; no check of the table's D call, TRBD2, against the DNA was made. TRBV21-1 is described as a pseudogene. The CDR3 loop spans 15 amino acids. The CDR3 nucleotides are TGTGCCAGCAGCCCACCGGGGAGGAACACCGGGGAGCTGTTTTTT. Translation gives CASSPPGRNTGELFF.

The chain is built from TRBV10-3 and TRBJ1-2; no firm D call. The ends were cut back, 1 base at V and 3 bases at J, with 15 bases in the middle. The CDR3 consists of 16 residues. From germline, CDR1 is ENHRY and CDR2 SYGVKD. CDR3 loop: CAISELVTVEHYGYTF. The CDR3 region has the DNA TGTGCCATCAGTGAGTTGGTCACGGTCGAGCACTATGGCTACACCTTC.

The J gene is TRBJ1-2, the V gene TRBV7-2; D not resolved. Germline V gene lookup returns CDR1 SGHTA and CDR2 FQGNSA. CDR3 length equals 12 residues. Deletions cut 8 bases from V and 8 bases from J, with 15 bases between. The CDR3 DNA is TGTGCCAGCGGTATAAGGAGGTACGGCTACACCTTC. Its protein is CASGIRRYGYTF.

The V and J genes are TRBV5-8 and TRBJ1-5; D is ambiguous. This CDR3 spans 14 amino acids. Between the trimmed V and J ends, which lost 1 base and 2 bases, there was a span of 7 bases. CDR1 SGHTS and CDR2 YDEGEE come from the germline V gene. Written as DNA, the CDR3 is TGTGCCAGCAGCTTGCGGGGTCGCAATCAGCCCCAGCATTTT. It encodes CASSLRGRNQPQHF.

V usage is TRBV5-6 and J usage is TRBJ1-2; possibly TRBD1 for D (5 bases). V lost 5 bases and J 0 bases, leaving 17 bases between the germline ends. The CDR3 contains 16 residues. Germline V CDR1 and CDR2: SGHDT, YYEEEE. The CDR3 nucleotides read TGTGCCAGCAGTTTCCCCGGGACCCAAGCTAACTATGGCTACACCTTC. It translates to CASSFPGTQANYGYTF.

CDR3 bases: TGTGCCAGCAGCTTAGGGCTCGAGTTTACGGCCAAAAACATTCAGTACTTC. Its protein product is CASSLGLEFTAKNIQYF. J is TRBJ2-4 and V is TRBV7-9; no firm D call. The V and J ends lost 1 base and 1 base respectively, with 14 bases between them. Looked up from germline, CDR1 is SEHNR and CDR2 is FQNEAQ (reference sequence). The CDR3 has 17 residues.